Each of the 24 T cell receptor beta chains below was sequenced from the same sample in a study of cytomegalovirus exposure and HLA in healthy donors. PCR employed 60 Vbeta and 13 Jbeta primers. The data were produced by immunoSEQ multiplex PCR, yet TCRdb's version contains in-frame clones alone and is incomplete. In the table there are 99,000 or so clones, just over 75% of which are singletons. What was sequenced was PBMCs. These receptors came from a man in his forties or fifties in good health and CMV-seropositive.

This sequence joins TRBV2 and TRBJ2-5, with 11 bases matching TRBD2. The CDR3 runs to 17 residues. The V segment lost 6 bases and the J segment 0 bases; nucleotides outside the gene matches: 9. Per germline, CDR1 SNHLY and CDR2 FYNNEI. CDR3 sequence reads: CASRRALAGVYQETQYF. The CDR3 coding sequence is TGTGCCAGCAGGAGGGCACTAGCGGGGGTGTACCAAGAGACCCAGTACTTC.

CDR3 sequence reads: CASSYSGTSSSYEQYF. For the CDR3, the DNA is TGTGCCAGCAGTTACTCAGGGACATCGAGCTCCTACGAGCAGTACTTC. The V call is TRBV6-5, the J call TRBJ2-7, with D perhaps matching TRBD1 (6 bases). The CDR3 is made up of 16 amino acids. Germline V lookup: CDR1 MNHEY, CDR2 SVGAGI. Trimming took 0 bases from V and 0 from J, leaving 12 bases between them.

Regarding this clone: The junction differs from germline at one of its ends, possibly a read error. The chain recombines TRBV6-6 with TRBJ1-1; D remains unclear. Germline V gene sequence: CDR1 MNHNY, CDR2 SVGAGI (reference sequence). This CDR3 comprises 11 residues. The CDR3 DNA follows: TGTGCCAGCAGCTACTTATCCCGGGCTTTCTTT. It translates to CASSYLSRAFF.

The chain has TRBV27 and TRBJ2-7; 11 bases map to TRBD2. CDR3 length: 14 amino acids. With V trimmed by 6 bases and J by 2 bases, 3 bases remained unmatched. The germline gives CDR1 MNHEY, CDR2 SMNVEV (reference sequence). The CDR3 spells CASRVAGGPYEQYF. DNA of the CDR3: TGTGCCAGCAGGGTAGCGGGAGGGCCCTACGAGCAGTACTTC.

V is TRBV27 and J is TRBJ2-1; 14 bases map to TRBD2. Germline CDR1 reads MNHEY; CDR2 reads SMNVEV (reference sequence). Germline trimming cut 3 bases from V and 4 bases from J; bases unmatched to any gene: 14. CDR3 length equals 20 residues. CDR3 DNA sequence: TGTGCCAGCAGTTTCCTAGGACTAGCGGGGGGCCCGCTCCTATACAATGAGCAGTTCTTC. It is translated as CASSFLGLAGGPLLYNEQFF.

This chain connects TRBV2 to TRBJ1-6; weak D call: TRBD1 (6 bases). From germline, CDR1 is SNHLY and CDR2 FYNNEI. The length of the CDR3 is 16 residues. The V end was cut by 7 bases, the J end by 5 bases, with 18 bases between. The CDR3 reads CASTDPRGGNNSPLHF. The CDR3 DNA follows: TGTGCCAGCACCGACCCCAGGGGCGGCAATAATTCACCCCTCCACTTT. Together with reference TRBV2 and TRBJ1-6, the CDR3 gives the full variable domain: EPEVTQTPSHQVTQMGQEVILRCVPISNHLYFYWYRQILGQKVEFLVSFYNNEISEKSEIFDDQFSVERPDGSNFTLKIRSTKLEDSAMYFCASTDPRGGNNSPLHFGNGTRLTVT.

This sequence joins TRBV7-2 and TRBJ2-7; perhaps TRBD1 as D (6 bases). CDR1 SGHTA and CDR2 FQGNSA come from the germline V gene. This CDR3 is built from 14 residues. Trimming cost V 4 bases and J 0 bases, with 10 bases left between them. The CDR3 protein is CASSSNRASYEQYF. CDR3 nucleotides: TGTGCCAGCAGCTCTAACAGGGCCTCCTACGAGCAGTACTTC.

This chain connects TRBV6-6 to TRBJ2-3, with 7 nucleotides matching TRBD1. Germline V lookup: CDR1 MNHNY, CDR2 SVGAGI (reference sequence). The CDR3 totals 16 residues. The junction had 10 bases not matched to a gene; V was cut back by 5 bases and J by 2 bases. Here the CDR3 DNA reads TGTGCCAGCAGTATAGATCGACAGGGCTTCACAGATACGCAGTATTTT. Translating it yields CASSIDRQGFTDTQYF.

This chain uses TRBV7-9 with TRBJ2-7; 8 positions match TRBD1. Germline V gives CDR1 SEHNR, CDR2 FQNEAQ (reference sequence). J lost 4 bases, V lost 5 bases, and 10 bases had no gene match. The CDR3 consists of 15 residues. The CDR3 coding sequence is TGTGCCAGCAGCCTCCCGGGACAGGCTGATTACGAGCAGTACTTC. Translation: CASSLPGQADYEQYF.

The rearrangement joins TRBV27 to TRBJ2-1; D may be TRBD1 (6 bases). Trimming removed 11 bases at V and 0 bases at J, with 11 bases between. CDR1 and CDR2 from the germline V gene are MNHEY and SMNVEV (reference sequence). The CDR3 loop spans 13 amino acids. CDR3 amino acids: CASRDISYNEQFF. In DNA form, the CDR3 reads TGTGCCTCTCGGGACATCTCCTACAATGAGCAGTTCTTC.

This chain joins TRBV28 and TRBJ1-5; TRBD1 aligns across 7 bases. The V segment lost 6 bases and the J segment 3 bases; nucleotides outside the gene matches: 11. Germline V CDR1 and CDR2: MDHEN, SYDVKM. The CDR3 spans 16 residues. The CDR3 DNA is TGTGCCAGCAGATCGACAGGGTTGAAAACCAATCAGCCCCAGCATTTT. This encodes CASRSTGLKTNQPQHF.

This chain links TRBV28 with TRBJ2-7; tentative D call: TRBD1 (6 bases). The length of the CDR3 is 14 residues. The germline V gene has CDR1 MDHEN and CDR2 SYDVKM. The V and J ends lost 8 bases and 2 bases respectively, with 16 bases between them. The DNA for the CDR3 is TGTGCCAGCGCCTCCGGGACATTTCCCTACGAGCAGTACTTC. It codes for CASASGTFPYEQYF.

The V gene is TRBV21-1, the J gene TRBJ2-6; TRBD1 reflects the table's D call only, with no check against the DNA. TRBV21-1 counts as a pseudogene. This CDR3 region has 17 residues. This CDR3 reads CASSSQGTESGANGLTF. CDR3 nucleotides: TGTGCCAGCAGCTCACAGGGAACGGAGTCTGGGGCCAACGGCCTGACTTTC.

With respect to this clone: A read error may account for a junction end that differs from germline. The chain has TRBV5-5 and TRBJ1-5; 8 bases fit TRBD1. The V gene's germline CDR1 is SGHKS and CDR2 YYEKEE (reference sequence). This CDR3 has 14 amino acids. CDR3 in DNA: TGTGCCAGCAGCTCCAGGGGGCTTGACCAGCCTCAGCATTTT. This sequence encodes CASSSRGLDQPQHF.

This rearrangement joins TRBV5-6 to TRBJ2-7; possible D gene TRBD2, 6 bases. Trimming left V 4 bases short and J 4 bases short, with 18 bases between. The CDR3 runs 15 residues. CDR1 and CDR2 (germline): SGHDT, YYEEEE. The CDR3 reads CASSINSWGRYEQYF. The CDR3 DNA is TGTGCCAGCAGCATAAATTCGTGGGGGAGGTACGAGCAGTACTTC.

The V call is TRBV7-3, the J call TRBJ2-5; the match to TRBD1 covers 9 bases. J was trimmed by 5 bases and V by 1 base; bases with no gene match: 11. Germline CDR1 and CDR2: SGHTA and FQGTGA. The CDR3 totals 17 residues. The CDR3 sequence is CASSLNPGQGPRETQYF. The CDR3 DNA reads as TGTGCCAGCAGCTTAAACCCGGGACAGGGACCTCGGGAGACCCAGTACTTC. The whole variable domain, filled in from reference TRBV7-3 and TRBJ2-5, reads GAGVSQTPSNKVTEKGKYVELRCDPISGHTALYWYRQSLGQGPEFLIYFQGTGAADDSGLPNDRFFAVRPEGSVSTLKIQRTERGDSAVYLCASSLNPGQGPRETQYFGPGTRLLVL.

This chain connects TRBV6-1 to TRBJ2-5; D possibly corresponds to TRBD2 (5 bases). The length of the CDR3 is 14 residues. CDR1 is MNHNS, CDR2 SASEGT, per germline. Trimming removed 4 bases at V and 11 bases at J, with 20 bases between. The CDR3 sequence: CASSGLLGRREQYF. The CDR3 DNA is TGTGCCAGCAGTGGCTTACTAGGCCGAAGGGAGCAGTACTTC.

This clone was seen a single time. The CDR3 here is CASSEVYKQYF. In nucleotides, the CDR3 is TGTGCCAGCAGTGAAGTATACAAGCAGTACTTC. The chain links TRBV6-1 to TRBJ2-7; D is unclear. Germline CDR1 reads MNHNS; CDR2 reads SASEGT. The CDR3 loop spans 11 amino acids. V gave up 1 base and J gave up 8 bases, with 6 bases separating them.

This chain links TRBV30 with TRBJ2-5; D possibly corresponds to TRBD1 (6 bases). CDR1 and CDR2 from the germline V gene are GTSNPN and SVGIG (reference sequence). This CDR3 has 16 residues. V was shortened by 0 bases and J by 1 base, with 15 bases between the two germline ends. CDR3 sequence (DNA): TGTGCCTGGAGTGTACGAAGAGGGGGTTTCCAAGAGACCCAGTACTTC. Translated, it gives CAWSVRRGGFQETQYF.

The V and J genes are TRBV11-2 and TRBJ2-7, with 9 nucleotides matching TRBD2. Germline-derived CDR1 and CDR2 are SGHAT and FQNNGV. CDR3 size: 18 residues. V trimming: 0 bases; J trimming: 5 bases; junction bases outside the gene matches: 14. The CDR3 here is CASSLDRVRGGAKNEQYF. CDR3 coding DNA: TGTGCCAGCAGCTTAGATCGGGTACGCGGGGGGGCAAAGAACGAGCAGTACTTC.

CDR3 DNA sequence: TGTGCCAGCACTCGGACAGGGACGAACACTGAAGCTTTCTTT. It codes for CASTRTGTNTEAFF. The chain employs TRBV6-5 and TRBJ1-1; 8 nucleotides match TRBD1. This CDR3 is built from 14 residues. Trimming cost V 7 bases and J 1 base; bases outside gene matches: 5. Germline V gene lookup returns CDR1 MNHEY and CDR2 SVGAGI.

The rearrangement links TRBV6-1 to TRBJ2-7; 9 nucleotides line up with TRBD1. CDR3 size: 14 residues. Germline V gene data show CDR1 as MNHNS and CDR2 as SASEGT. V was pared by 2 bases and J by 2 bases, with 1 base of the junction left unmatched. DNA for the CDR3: TGTGCCAGCAGTGAAACAGGGGGCCCCTACGAGCAGTACTTC. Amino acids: CASSETGGPYEQYF.

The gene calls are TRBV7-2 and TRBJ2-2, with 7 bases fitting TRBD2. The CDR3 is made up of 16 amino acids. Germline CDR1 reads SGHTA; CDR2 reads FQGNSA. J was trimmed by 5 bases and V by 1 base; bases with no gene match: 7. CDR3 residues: CASSLGAGVGTGELFF. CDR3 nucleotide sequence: TGTGCCAGCAGCTTAGGGGCGGGAGTCGGAACCGGGGAGCTGTTTTTT.

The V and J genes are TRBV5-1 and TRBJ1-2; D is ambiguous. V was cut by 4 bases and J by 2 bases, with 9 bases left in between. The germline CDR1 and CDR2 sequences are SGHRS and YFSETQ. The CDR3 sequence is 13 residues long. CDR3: CASSTTANYGYTF. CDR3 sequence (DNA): TGCGCCAGCAGCACCACAGCAAACTATGGCTACACCTTC.